This T cell receptor beta chain was profiled in a study of shared clonotypes between healthy human individuals. Worth noting for this clone: The antigen remains undetermined.

The assay was carried out at the deep level. TCRdb keeps only in-frame clones here, not all; method: immunoSEQ multiplex PCR. Of millions of clones in the sample, about 95% are singletons; the top ten hold around 1.1%. The CDR3 contains 14 residues. V was trimmed by 0 bases and J by 4 bases, leaving 9 bases between them. CDR1 is SGHTA and CDR2 is FQGNSA in the germline V gene. It was CD45RO-negative cells, positively selected for CCR7, that made up naive CD8 cells, with terminally differentiated effector memory CD45RA+ cells excluded. Study-level findings and limits: Some naive CD4 clonotypes, roughly 5%, turned up in common across a few donors. An anticipated effect of sequencing depth on clonotype sharing among donors was recognized.

Sequencing input: naive CD8+ T cells sorted from blood. The TCR comes from a man aged 18 to 35 in good health. The chain couples TRBV7-2 to TRBJ1-2; D unclear. CDR3 protein: CASSLAAPGYGYTF. The DNA for the CDR3 is TGTGCCAGCAGCTTAGCAGCCCCAGGCTATGGCTACACCTTC.